This T cell receptor (beta chain) derives from a study of graft-versus-host responses after intestinal transplantation. Study overall: Anti-thymocyte globulin induction was given to all recipients, followed by tacrolimus and steroids for 3 to 4 years. Broader study findings: GvH clones surfaced in recipient marrow, some emerging earlier in ileum or blood. Subjects displaying graft-donor T cell macrochimerism possessed elevated graft-versus-host to host-versus-graft clonal ratios inside allografts.

The plating included roughly 200,000 irradiated, violet-dye-labeled stimulator cells together with roughly 200,000 CFSE-labeled responder cells. Some clones are missing from TCRdb's copy, which holds only in-frame ones; the method was immunoSEQ multiplex PCR. This sample has 10,000 or so clones, with 30% to 35% found just once. The clonotype comes from a human patient who was an organ donor for intestinal transplantation. This sample comprised alloreactive CD4+ T cells from a mixed lymphocyte reaction culture, obtained before transplantation. Subset specified: CFSE-low proliferating T cells sorted from roughly 6-day pre-transplant mixed lymphocyte reaction (GvH or HvG direction).

The CDR3: CASSRGTLGQAYTF. Here the CDR3 DNA reads TGCGCCAGCAGCCGAGGAACGTTGGGACAGGCCTACACCTTC. This chain joins TRBV4-3 and TRBJ1-2, with 8 bases fitting TRBD1. The CDR3 has 14 amino acids. Germline assignment: CDR1 LGHNA and CDR2 YSLEER. Trimming took 4 bases from V and 10 from J; bases not matched to a gene: 11.